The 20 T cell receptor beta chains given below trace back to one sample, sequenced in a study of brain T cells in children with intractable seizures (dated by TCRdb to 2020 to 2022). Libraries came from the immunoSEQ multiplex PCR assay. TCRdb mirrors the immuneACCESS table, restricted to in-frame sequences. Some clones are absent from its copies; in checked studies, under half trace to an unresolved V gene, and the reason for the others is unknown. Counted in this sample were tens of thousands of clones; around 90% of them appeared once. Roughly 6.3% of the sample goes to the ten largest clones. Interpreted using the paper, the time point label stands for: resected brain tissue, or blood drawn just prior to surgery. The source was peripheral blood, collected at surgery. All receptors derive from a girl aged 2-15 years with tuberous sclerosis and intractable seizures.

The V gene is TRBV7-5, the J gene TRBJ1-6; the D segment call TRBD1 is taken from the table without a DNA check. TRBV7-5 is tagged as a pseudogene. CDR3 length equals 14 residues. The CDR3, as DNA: TGTGCCTTAAGACAGGGGGCGAGTAATTCACCCCTCCACTTT. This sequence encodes CALRQGASNSPLHF.

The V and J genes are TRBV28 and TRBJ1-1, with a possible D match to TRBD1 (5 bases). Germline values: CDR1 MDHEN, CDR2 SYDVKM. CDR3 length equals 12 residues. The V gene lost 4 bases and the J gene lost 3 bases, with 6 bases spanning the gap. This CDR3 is CASSSGDTEAFF. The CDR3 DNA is TGTGCCAGCAGTTCGGGGGACACTGAAGCTTTCTTT.

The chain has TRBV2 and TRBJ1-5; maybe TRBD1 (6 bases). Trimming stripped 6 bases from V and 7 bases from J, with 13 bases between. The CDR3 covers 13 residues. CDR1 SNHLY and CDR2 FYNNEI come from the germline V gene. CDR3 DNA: TGTGCCAGCAGCCCAGGGGAAAAACAGCCCCAGCATTTT. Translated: CASSPGEKQPQHF.

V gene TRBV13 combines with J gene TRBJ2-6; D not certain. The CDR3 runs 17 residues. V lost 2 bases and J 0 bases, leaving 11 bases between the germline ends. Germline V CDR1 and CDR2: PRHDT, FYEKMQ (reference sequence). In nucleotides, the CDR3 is TGTGCCAGCAGCTTAACCCGCCCGCTCTCTGGGGCCAACGTCCTGACTTTC. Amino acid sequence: CASSLTRPLSGANVLTF.

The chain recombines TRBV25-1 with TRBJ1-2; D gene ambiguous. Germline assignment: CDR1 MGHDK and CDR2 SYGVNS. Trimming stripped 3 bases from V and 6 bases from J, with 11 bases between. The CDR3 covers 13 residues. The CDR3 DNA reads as TGTGCCAGCAGTGACTCGAGGGAGGATGGCTACACCTTC. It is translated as CASSDSREDGYTF.

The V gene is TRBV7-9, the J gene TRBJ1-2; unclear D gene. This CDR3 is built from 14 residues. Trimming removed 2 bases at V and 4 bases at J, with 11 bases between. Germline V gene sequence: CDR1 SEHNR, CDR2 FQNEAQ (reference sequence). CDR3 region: CASSLSEQTYGYTF. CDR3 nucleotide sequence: TGTGCCAGCAGCTTATCGGAACAAACCTATGGCTACACCTTC.

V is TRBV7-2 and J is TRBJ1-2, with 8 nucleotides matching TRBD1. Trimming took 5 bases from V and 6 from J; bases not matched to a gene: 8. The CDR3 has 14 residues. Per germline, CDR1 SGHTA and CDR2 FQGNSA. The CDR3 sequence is CASSARQGTDGYTF. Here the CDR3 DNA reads TGTGCCAGCAGCGCGAGACAGGGGACGGATGGCTACACCTTC.

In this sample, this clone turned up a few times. Written as DNA, the CDR3 is TGTGCCTGGAAGGGCGGTTCGAACGGCTATGGCTACACCTTC. It specifies CAWKGGSNGYGYTF. The J gene is TRBJ1-2, the V gene TRBV30; no clear D. Germline V gene lookup returns CDR1 GTSNPN and CDR2 SVGIG (reference sequence). This CDR3 is built from 14 residues. With 4 bases removed from V and 4 bases from J, the gap between germline ends came to 16 bases.

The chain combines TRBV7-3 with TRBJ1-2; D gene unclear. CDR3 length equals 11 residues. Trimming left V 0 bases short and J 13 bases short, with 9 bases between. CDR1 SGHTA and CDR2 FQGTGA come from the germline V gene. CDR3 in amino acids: CASSLTGSSTF. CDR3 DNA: TGTGCCAGCAGCTTAACGGGGTCGAGCACCTTC. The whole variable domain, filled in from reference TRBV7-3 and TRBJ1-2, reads GAGVSQTPSNKVTEKGKYVELRCDPISGHTALYWYRQSLGQGPEFLIYFQGTGAADDSGLPNDRFFAVRPEGSVSTLKIQRTERGDSAVYLCASSLTGSSTFGSGTRLTVV.

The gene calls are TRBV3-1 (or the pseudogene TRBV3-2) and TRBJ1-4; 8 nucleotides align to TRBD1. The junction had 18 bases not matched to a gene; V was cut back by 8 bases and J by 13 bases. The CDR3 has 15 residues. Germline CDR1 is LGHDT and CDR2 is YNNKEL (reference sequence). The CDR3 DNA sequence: TGTGCCAGCCCGTATTGGAGGACAGGGAGTCGGTTACTGTTTTTT. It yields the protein CASPYWRTGSRLLFF.

The CDR3 loop reads CASSRDGINSPLHF. The CDR3 DNA reads TGTGCCAGCAGTCGGGACGGAATTAATTCACCCCTCCACTTT. The V gene is TRBV27, the J gene TRBJ1-6; maybe TRBD1 (5 bases). The germline V and J ends were trimmed by 5 bases and 6 bases, with 11 bases remaining between them. Germline-derived CDR1 and CDR2 are MNHEY and SMNVEV (reference sequence). The CDR3 runs to 14 residues.

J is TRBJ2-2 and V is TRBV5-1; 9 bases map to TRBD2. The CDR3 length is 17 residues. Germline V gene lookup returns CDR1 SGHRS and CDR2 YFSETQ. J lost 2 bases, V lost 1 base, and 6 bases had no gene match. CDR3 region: CASSLTVGTSNTGELFF. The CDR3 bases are TGCGCCAGCAGCTTGACTGTAGGGACTAGCAACACCGGGGAGCTGTTTTTT.

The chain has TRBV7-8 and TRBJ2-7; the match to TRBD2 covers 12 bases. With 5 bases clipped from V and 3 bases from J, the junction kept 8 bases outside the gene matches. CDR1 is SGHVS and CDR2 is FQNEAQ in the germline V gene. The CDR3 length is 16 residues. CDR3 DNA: TGTGCCAGCAGCCCCCCGACTAGCGGGGGAGACTACGAGCAGTACGTC. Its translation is CASSPPTSGGDYEQYV.

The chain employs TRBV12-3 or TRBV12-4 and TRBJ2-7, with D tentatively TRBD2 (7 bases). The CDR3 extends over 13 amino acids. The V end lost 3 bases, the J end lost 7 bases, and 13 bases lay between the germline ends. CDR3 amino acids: CASSLGGLSEQYV. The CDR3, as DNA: TGTGCCAGCAGTTTGGGGGGGCTGTCGGAGCAGTACGTC.

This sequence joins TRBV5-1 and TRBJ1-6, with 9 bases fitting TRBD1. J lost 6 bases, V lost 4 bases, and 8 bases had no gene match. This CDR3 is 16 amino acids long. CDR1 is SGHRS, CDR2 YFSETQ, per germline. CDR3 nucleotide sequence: TGCGCCAGCAGCCCAGGGACAGGGCCGGGTAATTCACCCCTCCACTTT. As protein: CASSPGTGPGNSPLHF.

The CDR3 sequence is CASSPAGGLSGELFF. The CDR3 DNA reads TGTGCCAGCAGCCCAGCGGGGGGGCTCTCCGGGGAGCTGTTTTTT. The chain is built from TRBV28 and TRBJ2-2; 10 nucleotides match TRBD2. After removal of 6 bases from V and 6 bases from J, the junction contained 7 bases not matched to a gene. From germline, CDR1 is MDHEN and CDR2 SYDVKM. The CDR3 contains 15 residues.

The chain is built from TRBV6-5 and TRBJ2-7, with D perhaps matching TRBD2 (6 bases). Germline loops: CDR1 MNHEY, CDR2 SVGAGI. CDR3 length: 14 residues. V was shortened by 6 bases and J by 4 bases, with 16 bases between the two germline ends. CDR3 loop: CASSRTGVGYEQYF. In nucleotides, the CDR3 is TGTGCCAGCAGCCGGACGGGGGTGGGTTACGAGCAGTACTTC.

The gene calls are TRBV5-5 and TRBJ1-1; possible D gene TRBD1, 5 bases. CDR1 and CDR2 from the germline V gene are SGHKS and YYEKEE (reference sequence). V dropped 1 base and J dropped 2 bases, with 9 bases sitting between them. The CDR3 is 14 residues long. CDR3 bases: TGTGCCAGCAGCTTGCAGGGTAGAAACACTGAAGCTTTCTTT. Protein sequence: CASSLQGRNTEAFF.

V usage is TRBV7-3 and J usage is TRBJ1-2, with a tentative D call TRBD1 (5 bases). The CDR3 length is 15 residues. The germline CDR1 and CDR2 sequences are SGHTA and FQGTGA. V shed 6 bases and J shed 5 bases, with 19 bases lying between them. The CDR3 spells CASSLRAGQEYGYTF. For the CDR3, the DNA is TGTGCCAGCAGTCTACGGGCAGGGCAGGAATATGGCTACACCTTC. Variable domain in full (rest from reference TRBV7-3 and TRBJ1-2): GAGVSQTPSNKVTEKGKYVELRCDPISGHTALYWYRQSLGQGPEFLIYFQGTGAADDSGLPNDRFFAVRPEGSVSTLKIQRTERGDSAVYLCASSLRAGQEYGYTFGSGTRLTVV.

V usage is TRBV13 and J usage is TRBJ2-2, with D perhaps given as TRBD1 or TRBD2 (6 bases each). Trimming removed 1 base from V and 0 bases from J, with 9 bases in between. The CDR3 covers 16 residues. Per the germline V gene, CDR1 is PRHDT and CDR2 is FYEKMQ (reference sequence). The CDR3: CASSLEGGPNTGELFF. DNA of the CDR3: TGTGCCAGCAGCTTAGAGGGGGGACCGAACACCGGGGAGCTGTTTTTT.